This T cell receptor (beta chain) was documented in a study of cytomegalovirus exposure and HLA in healthy donors. Study-wide points: Cytomegalovirus association was assigned to approximately 180 TCR beta chains. TCR beta sequences reportedly predicted the HLA-A and HLA-B alleles of most subjects accurately. It was taken for granted in presence/absence analyses that sequencing depth across donors was roughly uniform. Despite most TCR sequences being rare, some public TCRs occurred in many donors.

As regards this clone: What it recognizes is unknown.

The CDR3 runs 17 residues. Trimming cost V 0 bases and J 0 bases; bases outside gene matches: 5. Germline V gives CDR1 LNHNV, CDR2 YYDKDF (reference sequence). PCR primers comprised 60 Vbeta and 13 Jbeta primers. Sequencing was performed with immunoSEQ multiplex PCR; in TCRdb, only in-frame clones are kept and a portion is missing. Among around 210,000 clones, more than 70% were seen once, and the ten largest hold about 0.5%. Specimen: PBMCs. The receptor's source is a boy between 10 and 17 years old in good health and CMV-seronegative. The chain combines TRBV15 with TRBJ2-5; TRBD2 aligns across 9 bases. CDR3 coding DNA: TGTGCCACCAGCAGAGATGGTCTAGCGGGGTACCAAGAGACCCAGTACTTC. Protein product: CATSRDGLAGYQETQYF.